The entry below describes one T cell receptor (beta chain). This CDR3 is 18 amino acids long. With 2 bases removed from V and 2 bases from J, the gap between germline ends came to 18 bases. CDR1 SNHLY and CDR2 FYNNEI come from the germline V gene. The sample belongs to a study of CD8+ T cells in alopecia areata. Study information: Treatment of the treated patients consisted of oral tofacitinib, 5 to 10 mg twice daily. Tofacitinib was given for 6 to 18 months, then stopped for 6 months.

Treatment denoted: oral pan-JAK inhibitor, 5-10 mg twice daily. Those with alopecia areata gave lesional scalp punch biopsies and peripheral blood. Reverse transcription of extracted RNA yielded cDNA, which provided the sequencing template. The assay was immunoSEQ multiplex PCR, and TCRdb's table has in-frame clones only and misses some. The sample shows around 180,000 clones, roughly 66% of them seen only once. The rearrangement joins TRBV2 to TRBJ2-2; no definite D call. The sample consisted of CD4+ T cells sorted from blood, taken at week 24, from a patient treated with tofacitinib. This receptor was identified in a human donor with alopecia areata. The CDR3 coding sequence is TGTGCCAGCAGTGAACTAGGTAGCTTCCCATATAACACCGGGGAGCTGTTTTTT. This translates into CASSELGSFPYNTGELFF.